This T cell receptor beta chain was captured in a study of blood T cell repertoires in COVID-19. CDR3 length equals 16 residues. After removal of 4 bases from V and 6 bases from J, the junction contained 9 bases not matched to a gene. From germline, CDR1 is SGDLS and CDR2 YYNGEE. The assay was immunoSEQ multiplex PCR, and TCRdb's table has in-frame clones only and misses some. The data hold a few hundred thousand clones, with approximately 88% observed a single time. Seattle patients were enrolled during active infection and followed longitudinally. The chain carries TRBV9 and TRBJ1-6, with 8 bases matching TRBD1. This receptor was obtained from a woman in her twenties or thirties with COVID-19, enrolled during active disease. Sample: peripheral blood. The CDR3 DNA sequence: TGTGCCAGCAGCCCGCCAGGCAGGGGGCTTAATTCACCCCTCCACTTT. Protein: CASSPPGRGLNSPLHF. Full variable domain (rest looked up from reference TRBV9 and TRBJ1-6): DSGVTQTPKHLITATGQRVTLRCSPRSGDLSVYWYQQSLDQGLQFLIQYYNGEERAKGNILERFSAQQFPDLHSELNLSSLELGDSALYFCASSPPGRGLNSPLHFGNGTRLTVT.